These T cell receptor beta chains were read from a single sample in a study of blood T cell repertoires in COVID-19. Profiling relied on immunoSEQ multiplex PCR, and the TCRdb table lists in-frame clones only, not all of them. The table shows about 260,000 clones, with just under 90% occurring only once. The material sequenced was peripheral blood. These receptors were taken from a middle-aged woman with acute or convalescent COVID-19. Each CDR3 is given with its conserved first and last residue. The order of the fields is V gene, D gene, clone size, CDR3 length, J gene, CDR3 protein, CDR3 DNA. The D gene is left open where the match is weak. Size is omitted from some rows. Given values are once, few, many or a class for expanded clones.

TRBV3-1/TRBV3-2	NA	once	15	TRBJ1-6	CASSLQVIGNSPLHF	TGTGCCAGCAGCCTACAGGTTATAGGGAATTCACCCCTCCACTTT
TRBV5-1	NA	NA	16	TRBJ2-1	CASSGETGFTYNEQFF	TGCGCCAGCAGCGGCGAGACAGGCTTTACCTACAATGAGCAGTTCTTC
TRBV7-2	NA	NA	16	TRBJ2-3	CASTPTASISTDTQYF	TGTGCCAGCACCCCCACTGCGTCTATTAGCACAGATACGCAGTATTTT
TRBV9	NA	NA	15	TRBJ1-2	CASSPSRGPNYGYTF	TGTGCCAGCAGCCCCAGCAGGGGTCCTAACTATGGCTACACCTTC
TRBV19	NA	NA	15	TRBJ2-3	CASSKAAASTDTQYF	TGTGCCAGTAGTAAGGCCGCGGCTAGCACAGATACGCAGTATTTT
TRBV7-2	NA	NA	12	TRBJ1-5	CASSSPNQPQHF	TGTGCCAGCAGCTCCCCAAATCAGCCCCAGCATTTT
TRBV15	TRBD1	once	19	TRBJ1-6	CATSRDLGTDYINNSPLHF	TGTGCCACCAGCAGAGATTTGGGGACAGACTATATTAATAATTCACCCCTCCACTTT
TRBV5-1	TRBD1	once	17	TRBJ1-1	CASSEQGGRGVNTEAFF	TGCGCCAGCAGCGAACAGGGGGGCCGTGGGGTGAACACTGAAGCTTTCTTT
TRBV12-3/TRBV12-4	NA	once	13	TRBJ2-3	CASSSTSTDTQYF	TGTGCCAGCAGCTCAACTAGCACAGATACGCAGTATTTT
TRBV6-5	TRBD2	NA	16	TRBJ2-2	CASSYLSGGRGGELFF	TGTGCCAGCAGTTACCTTAGCGGGGGTCGAGGAGGGGAGCTGTTTTTT